The text below deals with one T cell receptor beta chain. Trimming took 6 bases from V and 6 from J; bases not matched to a gene: 10. In germline, CDR1 is KGHSH, CDR2 LQKENI. The CDR3 is 14 amino acids. The data are from a study of blood T cell repertoires in COVID-19. Authors' data handling: Amplified reference gene primers provided the basis for estimating nucleated cell counts. Assay used: immunoSEQ multiplex PCR; TCRdb lists only in-frame clones, some missing. V, J and clone size derive from that table, while D and trimming were established from the DNA sequence. Of about 30,000 clones in the sample, 90% to 95% were seen once.

The sequenced material came from peripheral blood. The J gene is TRBJ1-2, the V gene TRBV18, with TRBD1 matching over 7 bases. The sequence came from a human donor with active COVID-19. The donor label of this sample is uncertain. The DNA of the CDR3 is TGTGCCAGCTCCACTGAAGGGGGCGCAGATGGCTACACCTTC. It is translated as CASSTEGGADGYTF.